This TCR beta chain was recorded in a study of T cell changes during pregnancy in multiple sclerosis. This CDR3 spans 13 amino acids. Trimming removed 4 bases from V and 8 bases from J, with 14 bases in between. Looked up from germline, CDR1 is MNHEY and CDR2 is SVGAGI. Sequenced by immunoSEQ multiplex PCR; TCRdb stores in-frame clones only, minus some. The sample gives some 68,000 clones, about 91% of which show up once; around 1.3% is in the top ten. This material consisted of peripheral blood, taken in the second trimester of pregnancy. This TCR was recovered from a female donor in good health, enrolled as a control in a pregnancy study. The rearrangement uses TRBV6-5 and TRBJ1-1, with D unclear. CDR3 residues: CASSSNIDSEAFF. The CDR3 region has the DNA TGTGCCAGCAGTTCCAACATTGATTCAGAAGCTTTCTTT.